The 8 T cell receptor beta chains reported below all come from one sample, sequenced in a study of blood T cells in healthy people across ages. A second PCR of about 6 to 12 cycles used a sample-barcoded 5' primer and a J-beta primer mix. MiXCR, applied by TCRdb to the 5' RACE reads, yields one record per CDR3 protein. The table has approximately 850,000 distinct CDR3 sequences, about 62% seen once. What was sequenced was blood. The receptors originated from a man aged 25-40 years in good health.

This clonotype was detected only a few times. Here the CDR3 reads CAWEGLASSSGYNEQFF. The DNA for the CDR3 is TGTGCCTGGGAGGGACTGGCCTCCTCTTCAGGCTACAATGAGCAGTTCTTC. The chain has TRBV30 and TRBJ2-1, with D maybe TRBD2 (6 bases). This CDR3 has 17 amino acids. Germline V lookup: CDR1 GTSNPN, CDR2 SVGIG (reference sequence). V was clipped by 5 bases and J by 3 bases, with 23 bases between them.

This clonotype was picked up many times. The V call is TRBV12-3 or TRBV12-4, the J call TRBJ2-1; D call uncertain. The CDR3 is 11 amino acids. Trimming took off 4 bases at V and 5 bases at J, with 3 bases between the two ends. The DNA for the CDR3 is TGTGCCAGCAGTTCCAACAATGAGCAGTTCTTC. This codes for CASSSNNEQFF.

The rearrangement links TRBV9 to TRBJ2-1; no reliable D call. This CDR3 is built from 16 residues. The V gene lost 1 base and the J gene lost 0 bases, with 11 bases spanning the gap. The germline V gene encodes CDR1 SGDLS and CDR2 YYNGEE. CDR3 protein: CASSVSGGRSYNEQFF. CDR3 DNA sequence: TGTGCCAGCAGCGTATCTGGCGGCCGCTCCTACAATGAGCAGTTCTTC.

This clonotype was recorded a few times. J is TRBJ2-1 and V is TRBV4-2, with 12 bases identical to TRBD2. Germline CDR1 reads LGHNA; CDR2 reads YNFKEQ. V lost 3 bases, J lost 7 bases, and 7 bases stayed unmatched. This CDR3 spans 16 amino acids. CDR3 sequence (DNA): TGTGCCAGCAGCCATCCAGGACTAGCGGGAAGAAATGAGCAGTTCTTC. Protein: CASSHPGLAGRNEQFF.

Details on this clonotype: A much larger clone differs from this one at a single base, so this may be a read error. The J gene is TRBJ2-7, the V gene TRBV20-1; D unresolved. The ends were cut back, 5 bases at V and 2 bases at J, with 7 bases in the middle. CDR1 and CDR2 (germline): DFQATT, SNEGSKA (reference sequence). The CDR3 loop spans 11 amino acids. The CDR3 bases are TGCAGTGCTGGGAAGGCCTACGAGCAGTACTTC. Encoded protein: CSAGKAYEQYF.

The chain is built from TRBV7-2 and TRBJ1-5, with TRBD1 matching 7 bases. The CDR3 extends over 15 amino acids. Germline V gene data show CDR1 as SGHTA and CDR2 as FQGNSA. Trimming at V came to 6 bases and at J to 4 bases, leaving 9 bases not matched to a gene. CDR3 DNA sequence: TGTGCCAGCAGTCTACAGGGGTCGACTAATCAGCCCCAGCATTTT. Translating it yields CASSLQGSTNQPQHF.

This chain links TRBV6-6 with TRBJ2-1, with unresolved D. Germline CDR1 reads MNHNY; CDR2 reads SVGAGI (reference sequence). The ends were cut back, 7 bases at V and 5 bases at J, with 12 bases in the middle. The CDR3 contains 13 residues. DNA of the CDR3: TGTGCCAGCAAGCAAGGGCCTCACAATGAGCAGTTCTTC. Encoded protein: CASKQGPHNEQFF.

This clonotype was seen at least ten times. The chain combines TRBV29-1 with TRBJ2-7, with 9 bases matching TRBD1. The CDR3 has 13 amino acids. The V gene's germline CDR1 is SQVTM and CDR2 ANQGSEA. The trim removed 3 bases at V and 4 bases at J, leaving 4 bases unmatched. The CDR3 sequence: CSVETGGGYEQYF. The CDR3 DNA follows: TGCAGCGTTGAGACAGGGGGTGGGTACGAGCAGTACTTC.